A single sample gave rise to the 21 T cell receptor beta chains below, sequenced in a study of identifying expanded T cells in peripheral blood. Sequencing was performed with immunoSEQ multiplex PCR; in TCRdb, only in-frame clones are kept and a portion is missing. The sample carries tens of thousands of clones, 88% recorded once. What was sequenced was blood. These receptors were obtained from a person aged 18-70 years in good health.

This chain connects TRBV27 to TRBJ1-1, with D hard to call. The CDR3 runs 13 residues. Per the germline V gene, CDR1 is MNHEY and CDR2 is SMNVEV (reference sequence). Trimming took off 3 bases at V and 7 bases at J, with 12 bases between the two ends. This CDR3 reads CASSFGMFGEAFF. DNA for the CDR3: TGTGCCAGCAGTTTTGGGATGTTCGGTGAAGCTTTCTTT.

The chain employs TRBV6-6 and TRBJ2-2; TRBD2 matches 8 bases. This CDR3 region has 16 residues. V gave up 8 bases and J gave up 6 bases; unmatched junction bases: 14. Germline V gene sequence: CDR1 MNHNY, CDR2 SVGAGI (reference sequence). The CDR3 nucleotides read TGTGCCAGCGGCCTGGGACTAGTGGGGGATGCCGGGGAGCTGTTTTTT. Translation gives CASGLGLVGDAGELFF.

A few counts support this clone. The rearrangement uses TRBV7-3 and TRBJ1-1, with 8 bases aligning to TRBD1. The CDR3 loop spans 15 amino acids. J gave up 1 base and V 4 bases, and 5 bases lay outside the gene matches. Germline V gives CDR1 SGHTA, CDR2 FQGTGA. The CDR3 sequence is CASSSRTGKNTEAFF. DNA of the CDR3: TGTGCCAGCAGCTCCCGGACAGGGAAGAACACTGAAGCTTTCTTT.

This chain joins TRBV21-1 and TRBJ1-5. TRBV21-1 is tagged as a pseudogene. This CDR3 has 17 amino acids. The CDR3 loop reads CASSKWRGRSYNQPQHF. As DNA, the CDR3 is TGTGCCAGCAGCAAATGGAGGGGCCGGAGTTACAATCAGCCCCAGCATTTT.

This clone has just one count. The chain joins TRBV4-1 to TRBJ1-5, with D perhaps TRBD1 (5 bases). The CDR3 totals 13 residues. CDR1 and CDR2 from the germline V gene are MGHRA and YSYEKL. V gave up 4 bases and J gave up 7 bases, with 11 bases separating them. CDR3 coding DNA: TGCGCCAGCAGCCCAGGGAAGGGGCAGCCCCAGCATTTT. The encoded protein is CASSPGKGQPQHF.

The CDR3 region has the DNA TGTGCCAGCAGCTTGCAGGGGGCGCAAAATGGCTACACCTTC. This sequence encodes CASSLQGAQNGYTF. The rearrangement uses TRBV7-9 and TRBJ1-2; 8 nucleotides match TRBD1. CDR1 and CDR2 from the germline V gene are SEHNR and FQNEAQ (reference sequence). Trimming cost V 3 bases and J 6 bases; bases outside gene matches: 6. The CDR3 runs 14 residues.

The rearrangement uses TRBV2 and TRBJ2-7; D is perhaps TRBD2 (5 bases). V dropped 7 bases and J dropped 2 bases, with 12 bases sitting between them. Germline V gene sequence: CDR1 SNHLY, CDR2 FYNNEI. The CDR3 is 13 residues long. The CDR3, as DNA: TGTGCCAGCACTCGGGATCGCACCTACGAGCAGTACTTC. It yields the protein CASTRDRTYEQYF.

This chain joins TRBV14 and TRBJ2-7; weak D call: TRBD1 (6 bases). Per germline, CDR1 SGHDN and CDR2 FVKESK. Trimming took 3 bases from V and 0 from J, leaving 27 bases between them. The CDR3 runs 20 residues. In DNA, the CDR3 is TGTGCCAGCAGCCAGCATACGGGAAGGGTGAGACAGGCCAGCTCCTACGAGCAGTACTTC. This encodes CASSQHTGRVRQASSYEQYF.

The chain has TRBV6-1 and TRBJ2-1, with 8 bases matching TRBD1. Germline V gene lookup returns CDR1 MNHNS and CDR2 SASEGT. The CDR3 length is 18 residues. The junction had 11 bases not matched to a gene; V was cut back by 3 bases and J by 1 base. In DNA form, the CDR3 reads TGTGCCAGCAGTGAGAGGGGGACAGGAGGTATTTCCTACAATGAGCAGTTCTTC. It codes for CASSERGTGGISYNEQFF.

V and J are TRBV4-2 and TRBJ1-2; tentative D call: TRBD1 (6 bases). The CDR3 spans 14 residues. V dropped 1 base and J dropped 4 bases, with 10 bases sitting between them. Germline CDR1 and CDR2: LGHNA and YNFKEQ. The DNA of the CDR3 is TGTGCCAGCAGCCAAGGTACAGGGAGCTATGGCTACACCTTC. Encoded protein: CASSQGTGSYGYTF.

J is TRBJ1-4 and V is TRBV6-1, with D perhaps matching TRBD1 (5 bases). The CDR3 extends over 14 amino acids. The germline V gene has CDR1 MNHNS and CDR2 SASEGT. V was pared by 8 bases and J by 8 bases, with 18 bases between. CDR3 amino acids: CASLDRTPIEKLFF. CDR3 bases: TGTGCCAGCCTCGACAGAACCCCAATAGAAAAACTGTTTTTT.

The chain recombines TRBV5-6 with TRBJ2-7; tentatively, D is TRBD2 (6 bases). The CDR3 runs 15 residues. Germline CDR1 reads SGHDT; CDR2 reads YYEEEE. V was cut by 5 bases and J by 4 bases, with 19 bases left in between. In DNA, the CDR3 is TGTGCCAGCAGGGCTTTGGGCGGGATGAAGTACGAGCAGTACTTC. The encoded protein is CASRALGGMKYEQYF.

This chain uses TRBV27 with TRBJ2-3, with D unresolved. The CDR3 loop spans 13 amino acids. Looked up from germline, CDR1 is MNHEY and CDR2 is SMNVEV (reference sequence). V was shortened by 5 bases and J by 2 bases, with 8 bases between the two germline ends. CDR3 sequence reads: CASSPRHTDTQYF. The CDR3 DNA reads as TGTGCCAGCAGTCCTCGACACACAGATACGCAGTATTTT.

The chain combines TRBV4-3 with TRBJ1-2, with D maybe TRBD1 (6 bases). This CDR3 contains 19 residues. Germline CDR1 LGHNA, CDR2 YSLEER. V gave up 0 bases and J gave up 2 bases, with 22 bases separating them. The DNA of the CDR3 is TGCGCCAGCAGCCAAGAGGCCCTCTGGGGGGGCGCAAGGAACTATGGCTACACCTTC. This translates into CASSQEALWGGARNYGYTF.

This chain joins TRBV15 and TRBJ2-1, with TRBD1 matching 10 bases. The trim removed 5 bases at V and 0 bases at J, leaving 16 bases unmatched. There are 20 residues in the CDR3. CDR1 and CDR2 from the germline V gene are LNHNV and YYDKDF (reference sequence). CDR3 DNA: TGTGCCACCAGCGGCAAAGAGATCCCCAGGACAGGGGGCTCCTACAATGAGCAGTTCTTC. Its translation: CATSGKEIPRTGGSYNEQFF.

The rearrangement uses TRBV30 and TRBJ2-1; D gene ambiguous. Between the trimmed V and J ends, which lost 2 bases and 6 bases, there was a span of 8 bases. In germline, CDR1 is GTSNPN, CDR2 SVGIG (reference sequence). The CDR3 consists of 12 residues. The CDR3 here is CAWSPSANEQFF. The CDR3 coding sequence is TGTGCCTGGAGTCCCTCGGCCAATGAGCAGTTCTTC. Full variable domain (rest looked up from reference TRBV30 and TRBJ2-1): SQTIHQWPATLVQPVGSPLSLECTVEGTSNPNLYWYRQAAGRGLQLLFYSVGIGQISSEVPQNLSASRPQDRQFILSSKKLLLSDSGFYLCAWSPSANEQFFGPGTRLTVL.

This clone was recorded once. This CDR3 is CSVRDRREKETQYF. The CDR3 DNA is TGCAGCGTTAGGGACAGAAGAGAGAAAGAGACCCAGTACTTC. The chain carries TRBV29-1 and TRBJ2-5; 7 nucleotides agree with TRBD1. The CDR3 sequence is 14 residues long. Germline V gene sequence: CDR1 SQVTM, CDR2 ANQGSEA. V shed 5 bases, J shed 3 bases, and the junction held 9 bases outside the gene matches.

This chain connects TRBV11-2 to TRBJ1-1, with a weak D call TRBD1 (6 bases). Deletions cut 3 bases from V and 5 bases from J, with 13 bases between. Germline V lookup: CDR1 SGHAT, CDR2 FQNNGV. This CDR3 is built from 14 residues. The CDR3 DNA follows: TGTGCCAGCAGCTTTGTGGGGGCCGGGACTGAAGCTTTCTTT. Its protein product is CASSFVGAGTEAFF.

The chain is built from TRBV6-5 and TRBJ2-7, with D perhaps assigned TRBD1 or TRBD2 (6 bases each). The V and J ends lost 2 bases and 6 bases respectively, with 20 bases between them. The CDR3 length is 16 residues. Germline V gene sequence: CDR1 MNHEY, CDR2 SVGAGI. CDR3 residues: CASSYRGTTSPGEQYF. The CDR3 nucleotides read TGTGCCAGCAGTTACCGGGGGACAACTAGTCCCGGCGAGCAGTACTTC.

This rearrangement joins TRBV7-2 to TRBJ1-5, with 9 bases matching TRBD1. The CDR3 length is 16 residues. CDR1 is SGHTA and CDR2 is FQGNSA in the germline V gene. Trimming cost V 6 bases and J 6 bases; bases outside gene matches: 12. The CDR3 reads CASRITGTGGGQPQHF. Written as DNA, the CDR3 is TGTGCCAGCAGGATAACTGGTACAGGGGGCGGTCAGCCCCAGCATTTT. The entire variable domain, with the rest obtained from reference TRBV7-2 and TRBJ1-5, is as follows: GAGVSQSPSNKVTEKGKDVELRCDPISGHTALYWYRQSLGQGLEFLIYFQGNSAPDKSGLPSDRFSAERTGGSVSTLTIQRTQQEDSAVYLCASRITGTGGGQPQHFGDGTRLSIL.

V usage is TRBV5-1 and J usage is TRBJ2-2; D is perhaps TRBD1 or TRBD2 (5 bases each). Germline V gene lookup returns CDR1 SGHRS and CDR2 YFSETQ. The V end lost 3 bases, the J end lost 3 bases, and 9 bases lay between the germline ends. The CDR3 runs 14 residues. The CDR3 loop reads CASSWGSDTGELFF. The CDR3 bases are TGCGCCAGCAGCTGGGGGTCGGACACCGGGGAGCTGTTTTTT.